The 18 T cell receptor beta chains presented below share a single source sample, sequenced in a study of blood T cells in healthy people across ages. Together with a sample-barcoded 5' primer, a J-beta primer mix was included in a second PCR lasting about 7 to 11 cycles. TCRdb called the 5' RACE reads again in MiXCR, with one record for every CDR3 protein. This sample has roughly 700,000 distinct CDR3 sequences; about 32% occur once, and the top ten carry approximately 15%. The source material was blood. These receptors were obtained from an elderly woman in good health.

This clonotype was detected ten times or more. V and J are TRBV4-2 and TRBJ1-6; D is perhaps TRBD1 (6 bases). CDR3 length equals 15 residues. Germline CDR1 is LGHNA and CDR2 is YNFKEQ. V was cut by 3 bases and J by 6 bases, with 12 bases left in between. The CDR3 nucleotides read TGTGCCAGCAGCCAGGGGGCAGGCATTAATTCACCCCTCCACTTT. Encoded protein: CASSQGAGINSPLHF.

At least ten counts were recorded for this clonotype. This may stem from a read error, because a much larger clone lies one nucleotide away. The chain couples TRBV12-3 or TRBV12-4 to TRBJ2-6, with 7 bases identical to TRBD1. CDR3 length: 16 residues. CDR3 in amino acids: CASSQMTGNGANVRTF. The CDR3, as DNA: TGTGCCAGCAGTCAAATGACAGGGAACGGGGCCAACGTCCGGACTTTC.

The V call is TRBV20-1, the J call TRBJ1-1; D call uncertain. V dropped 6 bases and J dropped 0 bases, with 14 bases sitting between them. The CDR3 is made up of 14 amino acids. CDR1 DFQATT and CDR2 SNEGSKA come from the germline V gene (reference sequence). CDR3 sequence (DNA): TGCAGTGCAGAACCCCCCACCCTGAACACTGAAGCTTTCTTT. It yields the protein CSAEPPTLNTEAFF.

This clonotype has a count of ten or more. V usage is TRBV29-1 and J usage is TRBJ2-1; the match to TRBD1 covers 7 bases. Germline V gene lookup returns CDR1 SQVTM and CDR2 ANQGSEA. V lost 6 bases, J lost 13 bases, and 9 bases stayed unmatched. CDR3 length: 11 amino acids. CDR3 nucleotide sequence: TGCAGCGTCTCTATCACAGGGGCCCAGTTCTTC. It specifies CSVSITGAQFF.

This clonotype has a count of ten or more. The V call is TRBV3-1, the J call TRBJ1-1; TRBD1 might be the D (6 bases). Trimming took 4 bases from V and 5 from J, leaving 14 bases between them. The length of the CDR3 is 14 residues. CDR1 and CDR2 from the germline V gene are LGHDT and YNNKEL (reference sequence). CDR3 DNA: TGTGCCAGCAGCCTAGGGGGAGGGCGGACTGAAGCTTTCTTT. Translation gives CASSLGGGRTEAFF.

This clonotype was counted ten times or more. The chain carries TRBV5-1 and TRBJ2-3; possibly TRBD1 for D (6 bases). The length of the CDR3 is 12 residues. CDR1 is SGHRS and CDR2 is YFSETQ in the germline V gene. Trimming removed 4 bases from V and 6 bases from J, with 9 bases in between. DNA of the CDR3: TGCGCCAGCAGCGTGAGGGGGGATACGCAGTATTTT. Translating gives CASSVRGDTQYF.

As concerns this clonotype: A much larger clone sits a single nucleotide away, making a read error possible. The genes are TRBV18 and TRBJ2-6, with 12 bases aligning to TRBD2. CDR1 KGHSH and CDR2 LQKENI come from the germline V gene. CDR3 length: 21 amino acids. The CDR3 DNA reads TGTGCCAGCTCACCACTCCAAGCAACTAGCGGGGGGTTCTCTGGGGCCAACGTCCGGACTTTC. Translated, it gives CASSPLQATSGGFSGANVRTF. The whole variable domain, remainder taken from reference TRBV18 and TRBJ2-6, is NAGVMQNPRHLVRRRGQEARLRCSPMKGHSHVYWYRQLPEEGLKFMVYLQKENIIDESGMPKERFSAEFPKEGPSILRIQQVVRGDSAAYFCASSPLQATSGGFSGANVRTFGAGSRLTVL.

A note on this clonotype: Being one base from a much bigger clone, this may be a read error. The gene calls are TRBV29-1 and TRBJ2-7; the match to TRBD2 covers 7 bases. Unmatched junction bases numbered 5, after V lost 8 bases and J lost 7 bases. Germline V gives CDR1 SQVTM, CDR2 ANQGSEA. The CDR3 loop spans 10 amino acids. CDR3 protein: CSSGGNEQYF. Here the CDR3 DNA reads TGCAGCTCCGGGGGGAATGAGCAGTACTTC.

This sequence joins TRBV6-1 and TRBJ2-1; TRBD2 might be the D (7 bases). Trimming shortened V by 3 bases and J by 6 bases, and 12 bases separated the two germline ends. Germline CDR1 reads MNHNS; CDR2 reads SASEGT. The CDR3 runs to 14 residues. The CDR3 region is CASSDGEGVNEQFF. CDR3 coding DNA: TGTGCCAGCAGTGACGGGGAGGGGGTCAATGAGCAGTTCTTC.

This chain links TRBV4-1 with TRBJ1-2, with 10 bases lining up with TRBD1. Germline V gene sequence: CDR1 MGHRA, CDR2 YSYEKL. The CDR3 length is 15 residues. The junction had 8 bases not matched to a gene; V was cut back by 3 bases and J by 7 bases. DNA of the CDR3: TGCGCCAGCAGCCACCGACAGGGGGCTGTCGCTGGCTACACCTTC. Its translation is CASSHRQGAVAGYTF.

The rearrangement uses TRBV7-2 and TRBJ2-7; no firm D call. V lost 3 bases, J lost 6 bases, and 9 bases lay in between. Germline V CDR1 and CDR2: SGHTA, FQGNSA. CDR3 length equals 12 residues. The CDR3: CASSFEVIEQYF. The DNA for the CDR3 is TGTGCCAGCAGCTTTGAGGTAATCGAGCAGTACTTC.

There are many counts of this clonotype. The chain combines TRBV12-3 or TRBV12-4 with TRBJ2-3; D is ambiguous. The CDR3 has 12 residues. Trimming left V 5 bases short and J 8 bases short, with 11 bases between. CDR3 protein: CASSPSRVTQYF. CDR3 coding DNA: TGTGCCAGCAGTCCAAGCCGCGTTACGCAGTATTTT.

DNA of the CDR3: TGTGCCAGCAGTTTAATCCTGGGGGATGGCTACACCTTC. Protein sequence: CASSLILGDGYTF. The chain combines TRBV12-3 or TRBV12-4 with TRBJ1-2; a weak D match, TRBD1 (5 bases). V lost 2 bases to trimming and J lost 6 bases, with 10 bases between them. This CDR3 has 13 amino acids.

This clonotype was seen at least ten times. CDR3 nucleotides: TGTGCCACCAGCATCCGACCCTTCCGGGGCTTTGGCTACACCTTC. It translates to CATSIRPFRGFGYTF. This rearrangement joins TRBV15 to TRBJ1-2; possibly TRBD1 for D (5 bases). Germline-derived CDR1 and CDR2 are LNHNV and YYDKDF (reference sequence). V shed 4 bases and J shed 7 bases, with 19 bases lying between them. The CDR3 sequence is 15 residues long.

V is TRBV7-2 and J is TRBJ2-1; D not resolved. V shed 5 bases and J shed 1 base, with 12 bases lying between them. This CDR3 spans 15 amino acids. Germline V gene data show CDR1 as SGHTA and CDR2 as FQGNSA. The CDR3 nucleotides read TGTGCCAGCAGCCTGAGGCCAGCTTCCTACAATGAGCAGTTCTTC. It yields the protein CASSLRPASYNEQFF. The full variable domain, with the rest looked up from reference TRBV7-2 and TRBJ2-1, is GAGVSQSPSNKVTEKGKDVELRCDPISGHTALYWYRQSLGQGLEFLIYFQGNSAPDKSGLPSDRFSAERTGGSVSTLTIQRTQQEDSAVYLCASSLRPASYNEQFFGPGTRLTVL.

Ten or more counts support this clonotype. CDR3 DNA sequence: TGTGCCAGCAGGGGGGGACAGGGGGCGTATCGGGGTAATTCACCCCTCCACTTT. This gives the protein CASRGGQGAYRGNSPLHF. The chain recombines TRBV12-3 or TRBV12-4 with TRBJ1-6; 12 bases are a match to TRBD1. With V trimmed by 6 bases and J by 6 bases, 12 bases remained unmatched. This CDR3 region has 18 residues.

CDR3 sequence reads: CSAREPLGYYEQYF. The CDR3 DNA follows: TGCAGTGCTAGAGAGCCATTGGGGTACTACGAGCAGTACTTC. The V call is TRBV20-1, the J call TRBJ2-7, with D unclear. From germline, CDR1 is DFQATT and CDR2 SNEGSKA (reference sequence). The CDR3 length is 14 residues. Trimming took off 0 bases at V and 3 bases at J, with 12 bases between the two ends.

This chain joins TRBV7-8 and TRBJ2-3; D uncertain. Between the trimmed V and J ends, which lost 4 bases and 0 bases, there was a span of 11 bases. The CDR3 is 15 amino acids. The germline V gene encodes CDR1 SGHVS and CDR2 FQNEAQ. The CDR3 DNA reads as TGTGCCAGCAGCTACGACTCCAAAAGCACAGATACGCAGTATTTT. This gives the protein CASSYDSKSTDTQYF.